The present T cell receptor beta chain was sequenced within a study of T cells after somatic rescue of genetic block. TCRdb keeps only in-frame clones here, not all; method: immunoSEQ multiplex PCR. The data show roughly 110,000 clones, 85% to 95% seen once. The germline V and J ends were trimmed by 2 bases and 1 base, with 2 bases remaining between them. Germline V gives CDR1 SQVTM, CDR2 ANQGSEA. The CDR3 is made up of 12 amino acids. Sequencing input: peripheral blood mononuclear cells (PBMCs). The chain links TRBV29-1 to TRBJ2-2; no firm D call. The TCR comes from a woman between 18 and 29 years old. In nucleotides, the CDR3 is TGCAGCGTTGAACTGAACACCGGGGAGCTGTTTTTT. Translation gives CSVELNTGELFF.